The 2 T cell receptor beta chains below were found in one sample sequenced in a study of technical replicates of blood from a few donors. Method: immunoSEQ multiplex PCR; TCRdb's copy keeps in-frame clones and lacks some. The sample holds 74,000 or so clones, under 95% seen once. Sequenced sample: T cells isolated from PBMCs. These receptor sequences come from a human donor in good health.

This chain links TRBV10-2 with TRBJ2-1, with TRBD2 matching 9 bases. This CDR3 has 16 amino acids. J was trimmed by 3 bases and V by 7 bases; bases with no gene match: 10. Germline CDR1 and CDR2: WSHSY and SAAADI. The DNA of the CDR3 is TGCGCCAGCACCACCAGACTAGCGGTTGACTACAATGAGCAGTTCTTC. Encoded protein: CASTTRLAVDYNEQFF.

The J gene is TRBJ2-7, the V gene TRBV5-1; D possibly corresponds to TRBD2 (6 bases). The CDR3 is 14 amino acids. Trimming shortened V by 0 bases and J by 2 bases, and 9 bases separated the two germline ends. Germline loops: CDR1 SGHRS, CDR2 YFSETQ. The CDR3 DNA is TGCGCCAGCAGCTTGGGGGAGGCACCCTACGAGCAGTACTTC. It codes for CASSLGEAPYEQYF.